This TCR beta chain was sequenced in a study of blood T cell repertoires in COVID-19. Everyone who took part was about 18 to 90 years old, and they came from fewer than 25 US areas. Resolution of symptoms, clearance, or two negative PCRs was present in recovered Cohort 3 donors. The germline CDR1 and CDR2 sequences are GTSNPN and SVGIG (reference sequence). The CDR3 has 14 amino acids. J gave up 0 bases and V 3 bases, and 5 bases lay outside the gene matches. TCRdb's copy holds only in-frame clones and misses some; the assay was immunoSEQ multiplex PCR. The sample has a few hundred thousand clones, around 89% seen once.

The V call is TRBV30, the J call TRBJ2-7, with 7 bases fitting TRBD1. The sample consisted of PBMCs or T cells enriched from blood (not recorded which). The clonotype originates from a man aged 30 to 45 who had recovered from COVID-19. In DNA, the CDR3 is TGTGCCTGGAGGCGAGGACAGGACTCCTACGAGCAGTACTTC. Its protein is CAWRRGQDSYEQYF.